These 30 T cell receptor beta chains share one sample of origin, sequenced in a study of blood T cell repertoires in COVID-19. Assay: immunoSEQ multiplex PCR; the TCRdb copy retains only in-frame clones and omits some. The sample holds 45,000 to 65,000 clones, around nine tenths seen once. Sequencing was done on a sample of peripheral blood. These receptors were obtained from a human donor in a cohort sampled during active COVID-19.

The rearrangement joins TRBV5-7 to TRBJ2-7; 8 bases align to TRBD2. TRBV5-7 falls under the ORF class, with uncertain function. This CDR3 is built from 16 residues. V was clipped by 3 bases and J by 2 bases; unmatched bases: 10. In DNA form, the CDR3 reads TGTGCCAGCAGCTGTCCCGGGACTAGAATTGCCTACGAGCAGTACGTC. Protein sequence: CASSCPGTRIAYEQYV.

The chain joins TRBV29-1 to TRBJ2-1; 7 bases line up with TRBD2. Germline CDR1 reads SQVTM; CDR2 reads ANQGSEA. With V trimmed by 0 bases and J by 8 bases, 7 bases remained unmatched. The CDR3 extends over 14 amino acids. The CDR3 protein is CSVEEWEGMDEQFF. CDR3 DNA sequence: TGCAGCGTTGAAGAATGGGAGGGAATGGATGAGCAGTTCTTC.

The rearrangement uses TRBV7-8 and TRBJ1-1; 7 bases match TRBD1. Germline-derived CDR1 and CDR2 are SGHVS and FQNEAQ. The CDR3 is made up of 13 amino acids. The trim removed 3 bases at V and 7 bases at J, leaving 5 bases unmatched. DNA for the CDR3: TGTGCCAGCAGCTTGGGGACAGAGGTTGAAGCTTTCTTT. Protein product: CASSLGTEVEAFF.

The chain joins TRBV24-1 to TRBJ2-6, with a weak D call TRBD1 (6 bases). V was clipped by 9 bases and J by 2 bases, with 7 bases between them. Germline CDR1 is KGHDR and CDR2 is SFDVKD. The CDR3 covers 13 residues. The CDR3 nucleotides are TGTGCCACCGCAGGGGCTGGGGCCAACGTCCTGACTTTC. It yields the protein CATAGAGANVLTF.

This chain joins TRBV6-5 and TRBJ2-1; D is unclear. The CDR3 covers 13 residues. The V and J ends lost 6 bases and 9 bases respectively, with 15 bases between them. Germline V gene data show CDR1 as MNHEY and CDR2 as SVGAGI. CDR3 sequence: CASRAQWSGEQFF. The DNA of the CDR3 is TGTGCCAGCAGGGCCCAGTGGTCGGGTGAGCAGTTCTTC.

The V call is TRBV2, the J call TRBJ2-5, with a tentative D call TRBD2 (6 bases). CDR1 and CDR2 (germline): SNHLY, FYNNEI. CDR3 length equals 13 residues. Trimming removed 5 bases at V and 4 bases at J, with 11 bases between. The CDR3 loop reads CASSSQGGETQYF. CDR3 sequence (DNA): TGTGCCAGCAGTTCCCAGGGAGGAGAGACCCAGTACTTC.

The CDR3 nucleotides read TGTGCCAGTAGTATCAGCGGAAGCACAGATACGCAGTATTTT. Translation gives CASSISGSTDTQYF. The chain links TRBV19 to TRBJ2-3; tentative D call: TRBD2 (5 bases). The CDR3 has 14 residues. Germline CDR1 is LNHDA and CDR2 is SQIVND (reference sequence). Between the trimmed V and J ends, which lost 3 bases and 0 bases, there was a span of 7 bases.

The rearrangement uses TRBV11-2 and TRBJ2-2; D might be TRBD2 (5 bases). The CDR3 consists of 14 residues. V was trimmed by 6 bases and J by 6 bases, leaving 14 bases between them. The V gene's germline CDR1 is SGHAT and CDR2 FQNNGV. The CDR3, as DNA: TGTGCCAGCAGTGCAAACCGGGATGCCGGGGAGCTGTTTTTT. Protein sequence: CASSANRDAGELFF.

The rearrangement links TRBV4-2 to TRBJ2-1, with 10 bases that match TRBD2. The CDR3 contains 17 residues. J gave up 9 bases and V 1 base, and 12 bases lay outside the gene matches. Germline assignment: CDR1 LGHNA and CDR2 YNFKEQ. CDR3 in DNA: TGTGCCAGCAGCCAAGTGGAGGGAAGCGGGGGGGCCGGTGAGCAGTTCTTC. This gives the protein CASSQVEGSGGAGEQFF.

The chain combines TRBV6-5 with TRBJ1-5; D is perhaps TRBD1 (5 bases). CDR1 and CDR2 (germline): MNHEY, SVGAGI. The CDR3 consists of 15 residues. V lost 6 bases to trimming and J lost 7 bases, with 19 bases between them. CDR3 in amino acids: CASSSDSAGRQPQHF. CDR3 bases: TGTGCCAGCAGCTCGGACTCGGCGGGGCGCCAGCCCCAGCATTTT.

The V call is TRBV5-1, the J call TRBJ1-1; D unclear. The CDR3 runs to 17 residues. Trimming removed 0 bases from V and 3 bases from J, with 18 bases in between. Per the germline V gene, CDR1 is SGHRS and CDR2 is YFSETQ. Here the CDR3 reads CASSLGGGYPWDTEAFF. The CDR3 DNA reads as TGCGCCAGCAGCTTGGGTGGCGGATACCCTTGGGACACTGAAGCTTTCTTT.

This clone was detected only once. As DNA, the CDR3 is TGTGCCAGCAGCTCGGGACTCGTGAACACCGGGGAGCTGTTTTTT. Its translation is CASSSGLVNTGELFF. V gene TRBV14 combines with J gene TRBJ2-2, with a weak D call TRBD2 (6 bases). The CDR3 loop spans 15 amino acids. With 5 bases removed from V and 1 base from J, the gap between germline ends came to 11 bases. Germline assignment: CDR1 SGHDN and CDR2 FVKESK.

The CDR3 DNA reads as TGTGCCAGCAGTGATGGGCCAGCAACTAATGAAAAACTGTTTTTT. Translated, it gives CASSDGPATNEKLFF. This rearrangement joins TRBV6-1 to TRBJ1-4; no clear D. The CDR3 covers 15 residues. Trimming pared 3 bases from V and 0 bases from J, leaving 8 bases between. Per germline, CDR1 MNHNS and CDR2 SASEGT.

The chain carries TRBV6-5 and TRBJ1-2; the match to TRBD1 covers 7 bases. Germline V gene lookup returns CDR1 MNHEY and CDR2 SVGAGI. This CDR3 has 13 amino acids. V gave up 7 bases and J gave up 8 bases; unmatched junction bases: 10. The CDR3 region has the DNA TGTGCCAGCATGAGGGGGCTCGGTGAGGGCTACACCTTC. Protein sequence: CASMRGLGEGYTF.

CDR3 DNA sequence: TGTGCCAGCTCAGCCCGGGACAGGGACTACGAGCAGTACTTC. It translates to CASSARDRDYEQYF. The chain employs TRBV18 and TRBJ2-7; 9 positions agree with TRBD1. V was clipped by 5 bases and J by 3 bases; unmatched bases: 5. The CDR3 totals 14 residues. The germline V gene has CDR1 KGHSH and CDR2 LQKENI.

The chain employs TRBV28 and TRBJ2-1; the match to TRBD2 covers 8 bases. This CDR3 has 17 amino acids. Germline loops: CDR1 MDHEN, CDR2 SYDVKM. With V trimmed by 6 bases and J by 4 bases, 14 bases remained unmatched. CDR3 sequence (DNA): TGTGCCAGCAGCCCAGTTCTTCTAGCGGGCATTTACAATGAGCAGTTCTTC. It yields the protein CASSPVLLAGIYNEQFF.

This clone occurred a few times. The gene calls are TRBV5-4 and TRBJ1-6; a possible D gene is TRBD1 (6 bases). Germline V gene sequence: CDR1 SGHNT, CDR2 YYREEE (reference sequence). This CDR3 region has 15 residues. V was trimmed by 3 bases and J by 10 bases, leaving 17 bases between them. The CDR3 bases are TGTGCCAGCAGCTCGGGGGGCGGGGGCGAGTCACCCCTCCACTTT. Translating it yields CASSSGGGGESPLHF.

The chain links TRBV18 to TRBJ2-7; a possible D gene is TRBD1 (6 bases). CDR1 is KGHSH, CDR2 LQKENI, per germline. Trimming shortened V by 8 bases and J by 7 bases, and 21 bases separated the two germline ends. The CDR3 has 14 amino acids. CDR3 nucleotides: TGTGCCAGCCCAGGGGCCGGCGGTACTCGGGAGCAGTACGTC. Encoded protein: CASPGAGGTREQYV.

V and J are TRBV28 and TRBJ1-2, with no clear D. The CDR3 contains 13 residues. Germline loops: CDR1 MDHEN, CDR2 SYDVKM. Trimming shortened V by 3 bases and J by 6 bases, and 11 bases separated the two germline ends. Here the CDR3 DNA reads TGTGCCAGCAGTTTTCGTAGTTCTCATGGCTACACCTTC. Its translation is CASSFRSSHGYTF.

The chain is built from TRBV28 and TRBJ1-6; no clear D. Germline V gene sequence: CDR1 MDHEN, CDR2 SYDVKM. Trimming left V 3 bases short and J 6 bases short, with 3 bases between. This CDR3 has 12 amino acids. The CDR3 DNA reads TGTGCCAGCAGTTTCCGTAATTCACCCCTCCACTTT. As protein: CASSFRNSPLHF.

The rearrangement uses TRBV29-1 and TRBJ1-1; a weak D match, TRBD1 (5 bases). This CDR3 is 15 amino acids long. Trimming removed 4 bases at V and 0 bases at J, with 15 bases between. In germline, CDR1 is SQVTM, CDR2 ANQGSEA. The CDR3 nucleotides are TGCAGCGTTGCTTTGAGACAGAGAATGAACACTGAAGCTTTCTTT. Its translation: CSVALRQRMNTEAFF.

This chain links TRBV7-2 with TRBJ2-3, with D perhaps TRBD2 (5 bases). Germline V gives CDR1 SGHTA, CDR2 FQGNSA. V lost 2 bases and J lost 5, with 11 bases in between. The CDR3 is made up of 14 amino acids. CDR3 coding DNA: TGTGCCAGCAGCTTATGGCGGGTGCAAGATACGCAGTATTTT. Its translation is CASSLWRVQDTQYF.

The chain recombines TRBV7-2 with TRBJ2-4, with 7 bases lining up with TRBD1. With V trimmed by 5 bases and J by 2 bases, 15 bases remained unmatched. Germline V CDR1 and CDR2: SGHTA, FQGNSA. This CDR3 has 18 amino acids. The CDR3 bases are TGTGCCAGCAGCCACGGCTTAAGGGGGCCCCTAACCAAAAACATTCAGTACTTC. Its protein is CASSHGLRGPLTKNIQYF.

V gene TRBV6-5 combines with J gene TRBJ2-7; D may be TRBD1 (5 bases). CDR3 size: 11 residues. Germline CDR1 is MNHEY and CDR2 is SVGAGI. V was trimmed by 7 bases and J by 6 bases, leaving 10 bases between them. The CDR3 nucleotides read TGTGCCAGCATGGGGCGTGGCGAGCAGTACTTC. Its protein product is CASMGRGEQYF.

The chain uses TRBV29-1 and TRBJ1-2; TRBD1 aligns across 9 bases. The germline V gene has CDR1 SQVTM and CDR2 ANQGSEA. V trimming: 7 bases; J trimming: 8 bases; junction bases outside the gene matches: 8. This CDR3 comprises 12 residues. This CDR3 is CSANRGLEGYTF. CDR3 coding DNA: TGCAGCGCGAACAGGGGGCTCGAGGGCTACACCTTC. Drawing the rest from reference TRBV29-1 and TRBJ1-2, the complete variable domain is SAVISQKPSRDICQRGTSLTIQCQVDSQVTMMFWYRQQPGQSLTLIATANQGSEATYESGFVIDKFPISRPNLTFSTLTVSNMSPEDSSIYLCSANRGLEGYTFGSGTRLTVV.

The gene calls are TRBV5-6 and TRBJ1-1, with 7 bases aligning to TRBD1. This CDR3 has 16 residues. V trimming: 0 bases; J trimming: 2 bases; junction bases outside the gene matches: 7. Germline loops: CDR1 SGHDT, CDR2 YYEEEE. The CDR3 sequence is CASSLGWDRTNTEAFF. For the CDR3, the DNA is TGTGCCAGCAGCTTGGGATGGGACAGAACAAACACTGAAGCTTTCTTT. Drawing the rest from reference TRBV5-6 and TRBJ1-1, the complete variable domain is DAGVTQSPTHLIKTRGQQVTLRCSPKSGHDTVSWYQQALGQGPQFIFQYYEEEERQRGNFPDRFSGHQFPNYSSELNVNALLLGDSALYLCASSLGWDRTNTEAFFGQGTRLTVV.

This sequence joins TRBV10-3 and TRBJ2-5, with 7 bases that match TRBD2. The CDR3 spans 14 residues. Germline-derived CDR1 and CDR2 are ENHRY and SYGVKD. V shed 3 bases and J 3 bases; nucleotides not matched to a gene: 4. CDR3 sequence (DNA): TGTGCCATCAGTGAATCTAGCGGTAAAGAGACCCAGTACTTC. Protein product: CAISESSGKETQYF.

This chain uses TRBV10-2 with TRBJ1-5; no reliable D call. The V end lost 4 bases, the J end lost 0 bases, and 7 bases lay between the germline ends. From germline, CDR1 is WSHSY and CDR2 SAAADI. The CDR3 runs to 14 residues. The CDR3 coding sequence is TGCGCCAGCAGTGTGTCCATTAGCAATCAGCCCCAGCATTTT. This encodes CASSVSISNQPQHF.

V usage is TRBV12-5 and J usage is TRBJ1-1; D uncertain. V was pared by 5 bases and J by 5 bases, with 6 bases between. The CDR3 extends over 11 amino acids. Looked up from germline, CDR1 is LGHNT and CDR2 is FRNRAP. The CDR3 region has the DNA TGTGCTAGTGGTCCCGGGACTGAAGCTTTCTTT. This gives the protein CASGPGTEAFF.

This clone was picked up a small number of times. The chain carries TRBV9 and TRBJ2-2; no clear D gene. V was clipped by 0 bases and J by 0 bases, with 6 bases between them. The CDR3 sequence is 15 residues long. Germline assignment: CDR1 SGDLS and CDR2 YYNGEE. The CDR3 DNA sequence: TGTGCCAGCAGCGTAGGCGCGACGAACACCGGGGAGCTGTTTTTT. Translated, it gives CASSVGATNTGELFF.